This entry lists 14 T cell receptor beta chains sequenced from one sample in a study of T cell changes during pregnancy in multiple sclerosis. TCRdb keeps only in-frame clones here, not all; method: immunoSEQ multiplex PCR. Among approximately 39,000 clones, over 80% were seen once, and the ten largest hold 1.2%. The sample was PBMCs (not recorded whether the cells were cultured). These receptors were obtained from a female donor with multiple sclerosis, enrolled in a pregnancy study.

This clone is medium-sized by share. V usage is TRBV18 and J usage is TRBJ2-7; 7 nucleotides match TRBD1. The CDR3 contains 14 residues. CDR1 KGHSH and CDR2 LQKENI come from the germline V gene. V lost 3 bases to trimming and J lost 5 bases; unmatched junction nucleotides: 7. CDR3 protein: CASSPRDRENEQYF. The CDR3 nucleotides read TGTGCCAGCTCACCTCGAGACAGGGAGAACGAGCAGTACTTC.

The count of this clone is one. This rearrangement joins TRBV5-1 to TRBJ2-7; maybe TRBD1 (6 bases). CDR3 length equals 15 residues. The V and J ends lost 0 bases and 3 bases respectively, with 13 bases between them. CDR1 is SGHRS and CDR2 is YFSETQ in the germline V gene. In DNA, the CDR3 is TGCGCCAGCAGCTTGGCCTTTGGCAGGGGCTACGAGCAGTACTTC. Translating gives CASSLAFGRGYEQYF. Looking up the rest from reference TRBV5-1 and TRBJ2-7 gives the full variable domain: KAGVTQTPRYLIKTRGQQVTLSCSPISGHRSVSWYQQTPGQGLQFLFEYFSETQRNKGNFPGRFSGRQFSNSRSEMNVSTLELGDSALYLCASSLAFGRGYEQYFGPGTRLTVT.

The CDR3 DNA reads TGTGCCAGCAGGCTTGCAGGAGACCAGCCCCAGCATTTT. This codes for CASRLAGDQPQHF. The J gene is TRBJ1-5, the V gene TRBV28; D is ambiguous. The germline V gene has CDR1 MDHEN and CDR2 SYDVKM. The V gene lost 6 bases and the J gene lost 7 bases, with 13 bases spanning the gap. The CDR3 covers 13 residues.

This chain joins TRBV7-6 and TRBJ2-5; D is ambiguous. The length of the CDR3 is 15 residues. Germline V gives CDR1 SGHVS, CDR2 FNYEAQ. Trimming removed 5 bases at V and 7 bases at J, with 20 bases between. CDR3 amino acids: CASSLIVPFRATQYF. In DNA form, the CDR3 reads TGTGCCAGCAGCCTTATAGTACCGTTTCGTGCGACCCAGTACTTC.

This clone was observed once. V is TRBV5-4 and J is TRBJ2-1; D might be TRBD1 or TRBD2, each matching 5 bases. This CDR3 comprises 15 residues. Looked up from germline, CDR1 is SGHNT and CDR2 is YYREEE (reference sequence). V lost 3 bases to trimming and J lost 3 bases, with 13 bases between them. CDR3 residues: CASSYGTGNYNEQFF. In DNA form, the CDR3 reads TGTGCCAGCAGCTATGGGACCGGCAACTACAATGAGCAGTTCTTC.

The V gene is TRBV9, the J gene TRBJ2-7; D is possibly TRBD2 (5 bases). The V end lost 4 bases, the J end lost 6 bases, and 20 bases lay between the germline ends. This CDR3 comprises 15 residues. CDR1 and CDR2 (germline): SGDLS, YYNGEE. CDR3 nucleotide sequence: TGTGCCAGCAGCCAAGGCGTCGGGGTTGAGGGCGAGCAGTACTTC. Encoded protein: CASSQGVGVEGEQYF. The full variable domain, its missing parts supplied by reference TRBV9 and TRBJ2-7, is DSGVTQTPKHLITATGQRVTLRCSPRSGDLSVYWYQQSLDQGLQFLIQYYNGEERAKGNILERFSAQQFPDLHSELNLSSLELGDSALYFCASSQGVGVEGEQYFGPGTRLTVT.

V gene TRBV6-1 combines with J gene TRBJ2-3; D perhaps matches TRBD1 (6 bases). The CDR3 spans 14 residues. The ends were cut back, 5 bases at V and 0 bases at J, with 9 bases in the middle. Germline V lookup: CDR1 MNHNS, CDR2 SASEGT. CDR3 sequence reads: CASSPGQSTDTQYF. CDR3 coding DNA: TGTGCCAGCAGTCCCGGACAGAGCACAGATACGCAGTATTTT.

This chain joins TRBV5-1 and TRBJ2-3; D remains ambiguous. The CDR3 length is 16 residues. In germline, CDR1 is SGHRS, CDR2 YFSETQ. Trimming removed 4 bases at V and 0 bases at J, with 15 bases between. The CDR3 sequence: CASSRYNPGSTDTQYF. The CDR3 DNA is TGCGCCAGCAGCCGATACAACCCCGGGAGCACAGATACGCAGTATTTT.

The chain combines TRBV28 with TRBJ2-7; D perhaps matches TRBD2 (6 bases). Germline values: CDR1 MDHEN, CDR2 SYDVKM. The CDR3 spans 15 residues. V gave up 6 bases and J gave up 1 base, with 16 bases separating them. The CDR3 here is CASRPGELGSYEQYF. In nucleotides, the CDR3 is TGTGCCAGCAGACCGGGGGAGCTGGGTTCCTACGAGCAGTACTTC.

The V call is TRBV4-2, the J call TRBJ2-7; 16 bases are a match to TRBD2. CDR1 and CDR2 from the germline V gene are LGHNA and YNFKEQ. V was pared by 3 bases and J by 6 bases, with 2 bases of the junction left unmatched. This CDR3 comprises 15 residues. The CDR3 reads CASSQGLAGGREQYF. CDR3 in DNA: TGTGCCAGCAGCCAGGGACTAGCGGGAGGGCGCGAGCAGTACTTC.

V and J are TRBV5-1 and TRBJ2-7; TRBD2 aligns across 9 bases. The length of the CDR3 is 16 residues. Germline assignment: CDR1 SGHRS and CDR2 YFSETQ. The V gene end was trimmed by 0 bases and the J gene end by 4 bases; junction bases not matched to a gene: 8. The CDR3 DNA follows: TGCGCCAGCAGCTTGGGGTATAGCGGGGGCCTGTACGAGCAGTACTTC. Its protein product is CASSLGYSGGLYEQYF.

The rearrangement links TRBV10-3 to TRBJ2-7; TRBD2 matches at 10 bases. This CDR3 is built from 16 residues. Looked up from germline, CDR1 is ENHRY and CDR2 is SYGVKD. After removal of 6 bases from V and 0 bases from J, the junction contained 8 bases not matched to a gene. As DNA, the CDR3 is TGTGCCATCAGCCAAGCGGGAGGGATAGGCTCCTACGAGCAGTACTTC. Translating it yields CAISQAGGIGSYEQYF.

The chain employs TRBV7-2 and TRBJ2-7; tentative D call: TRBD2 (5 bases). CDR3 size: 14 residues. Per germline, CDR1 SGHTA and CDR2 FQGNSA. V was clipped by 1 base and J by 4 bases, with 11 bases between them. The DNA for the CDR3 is TGTGCCAGCAGCTTAGGACTCCTAGCTTACGAGCAGTACTTC. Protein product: CASSLGLLAYEQYF.

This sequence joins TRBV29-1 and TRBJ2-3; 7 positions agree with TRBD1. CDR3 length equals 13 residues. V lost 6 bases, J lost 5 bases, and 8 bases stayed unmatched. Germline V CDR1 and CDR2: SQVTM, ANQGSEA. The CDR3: CSVAGTVGDTQYF. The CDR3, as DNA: TGCAGCGTCGCCGGGACAGTTGGAGATACGCAGTATTTT.